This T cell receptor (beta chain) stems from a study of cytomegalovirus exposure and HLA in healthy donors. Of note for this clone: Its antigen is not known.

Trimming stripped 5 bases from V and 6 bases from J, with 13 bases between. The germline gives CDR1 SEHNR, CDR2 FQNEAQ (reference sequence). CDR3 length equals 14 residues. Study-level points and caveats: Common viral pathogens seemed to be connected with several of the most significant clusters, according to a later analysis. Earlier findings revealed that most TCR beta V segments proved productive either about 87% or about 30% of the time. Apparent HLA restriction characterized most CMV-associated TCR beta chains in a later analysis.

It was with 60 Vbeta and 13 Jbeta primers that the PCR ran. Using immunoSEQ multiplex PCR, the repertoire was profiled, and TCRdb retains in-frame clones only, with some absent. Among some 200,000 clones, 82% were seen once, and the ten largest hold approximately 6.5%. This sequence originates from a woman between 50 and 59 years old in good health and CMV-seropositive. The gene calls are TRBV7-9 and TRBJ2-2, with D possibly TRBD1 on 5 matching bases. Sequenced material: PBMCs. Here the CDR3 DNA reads TGTGCCAGCAGCGAGCGTCCAGGGTCCGGGGAGCTGTTTTTT. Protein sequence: CASSERPGSGELFF.